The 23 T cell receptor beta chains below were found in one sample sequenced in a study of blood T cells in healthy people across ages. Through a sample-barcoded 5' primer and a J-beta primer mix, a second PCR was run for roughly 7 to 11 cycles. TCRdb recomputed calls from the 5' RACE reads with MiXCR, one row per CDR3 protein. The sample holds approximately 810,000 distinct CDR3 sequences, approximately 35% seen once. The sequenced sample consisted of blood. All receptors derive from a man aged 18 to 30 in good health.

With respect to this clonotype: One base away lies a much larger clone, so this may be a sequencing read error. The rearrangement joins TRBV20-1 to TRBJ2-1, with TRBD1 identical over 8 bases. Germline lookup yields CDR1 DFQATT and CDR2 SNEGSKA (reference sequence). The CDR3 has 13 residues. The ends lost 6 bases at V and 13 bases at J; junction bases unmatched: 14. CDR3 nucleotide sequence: TGCAGTGCCACGGACAGGGACCTTGGGACCCAGTTCTTC. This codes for CSATDRDLGTQFF.

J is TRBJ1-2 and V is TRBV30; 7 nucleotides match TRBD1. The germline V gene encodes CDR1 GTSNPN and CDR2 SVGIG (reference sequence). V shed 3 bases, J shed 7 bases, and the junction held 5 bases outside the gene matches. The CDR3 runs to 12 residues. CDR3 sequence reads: CAWRDHRGGYTF. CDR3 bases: TGTGCCTGGAGGGACCACAGGGGTGGCTACACCTTC.

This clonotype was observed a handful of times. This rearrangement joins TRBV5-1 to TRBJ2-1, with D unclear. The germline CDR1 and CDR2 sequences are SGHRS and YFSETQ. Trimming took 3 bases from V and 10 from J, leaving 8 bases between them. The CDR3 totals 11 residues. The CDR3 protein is CASSSVVEQFF. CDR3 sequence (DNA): TGCGCCAGCAGCTCGGTTGTCGAGCAGTTCTTC.

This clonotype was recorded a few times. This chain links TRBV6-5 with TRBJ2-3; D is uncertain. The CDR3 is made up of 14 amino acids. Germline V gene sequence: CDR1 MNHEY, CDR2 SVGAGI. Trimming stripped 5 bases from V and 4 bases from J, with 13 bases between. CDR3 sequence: CASSTRLGPDTQYF. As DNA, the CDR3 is TGTGCCAGCAGTACCCGTCTAGGGCCAGATACGCAGTATTTT.

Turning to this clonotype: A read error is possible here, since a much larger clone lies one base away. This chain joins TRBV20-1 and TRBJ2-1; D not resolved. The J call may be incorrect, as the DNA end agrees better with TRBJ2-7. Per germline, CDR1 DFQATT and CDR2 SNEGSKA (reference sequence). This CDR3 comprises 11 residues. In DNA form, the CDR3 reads TGCAGTGCCCGTAGCCACAATGAGCAGTACTTC. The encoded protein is CSARSHNEQYF.

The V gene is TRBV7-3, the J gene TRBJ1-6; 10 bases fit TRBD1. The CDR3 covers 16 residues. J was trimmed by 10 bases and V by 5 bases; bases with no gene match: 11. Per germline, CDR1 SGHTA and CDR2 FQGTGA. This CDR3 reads CASSQMGQGFGSPLHF. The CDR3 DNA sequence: TGTGCCAGCAGCCAAATGGGACAGGGGTTCGGATCACCCCTCCACTTT.

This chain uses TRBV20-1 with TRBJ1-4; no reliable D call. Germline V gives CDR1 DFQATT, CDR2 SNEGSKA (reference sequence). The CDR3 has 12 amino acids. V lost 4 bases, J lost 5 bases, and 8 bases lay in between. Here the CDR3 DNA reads TGCAGTGCTACTGACGAAAATGAAAAACTGTTTTTT. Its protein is CSATDENEKLFF.

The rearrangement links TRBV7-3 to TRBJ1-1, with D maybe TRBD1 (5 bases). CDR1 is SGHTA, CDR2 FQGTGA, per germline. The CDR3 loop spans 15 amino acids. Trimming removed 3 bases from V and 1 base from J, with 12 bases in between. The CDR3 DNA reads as TGTGCCAGCAGCTTGAACGGGGGGGAGAACACTGAAGCTTTCTTT. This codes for CASSLNGGENTEAFF.

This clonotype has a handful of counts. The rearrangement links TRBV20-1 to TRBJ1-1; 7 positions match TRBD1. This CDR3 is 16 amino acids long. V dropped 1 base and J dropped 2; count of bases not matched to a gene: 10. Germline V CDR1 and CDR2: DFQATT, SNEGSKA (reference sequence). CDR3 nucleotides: TGCAGTGCTAGAGGAGGGACAGATAGTGCTAACACTGAAGCTTTCTTT. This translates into CSARGGTDSANTEAFF.

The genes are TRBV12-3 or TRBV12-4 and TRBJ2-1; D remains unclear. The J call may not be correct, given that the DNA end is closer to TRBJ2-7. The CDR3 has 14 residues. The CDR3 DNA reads TGTGCCAGCAGCATCCCCGGCTCCTACAATGAGCAGTACTTC. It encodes CASSIPGSYNEQYF.

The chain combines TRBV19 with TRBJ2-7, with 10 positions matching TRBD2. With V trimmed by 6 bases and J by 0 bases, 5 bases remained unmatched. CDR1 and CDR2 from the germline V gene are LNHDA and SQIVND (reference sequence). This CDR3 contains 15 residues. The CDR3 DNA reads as TGTGCCAGTAGGGTGACTAGCGGGTCCTCCTACGAGCAGTACTTC. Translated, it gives CASRVTSGSSYEQYF. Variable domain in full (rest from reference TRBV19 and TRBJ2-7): DGGITQSPKYLFRKEGQNVTLSCEQNLNHDAMYWYRQDPGQGLRLIYYSQIVNDFQKGDIAEGYSVSREKKESFPLTVTSAQKNPTAFYLCASRVTSGSSYEQYFGPGTRLTVT.

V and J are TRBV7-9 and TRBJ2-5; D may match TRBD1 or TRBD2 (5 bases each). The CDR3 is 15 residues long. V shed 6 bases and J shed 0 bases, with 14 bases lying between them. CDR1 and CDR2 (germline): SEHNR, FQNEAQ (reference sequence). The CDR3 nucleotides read TGTGCCAGCAGATATCTGGGGACCGACCAAGAGACCCAGTACTTC. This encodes CASRYLGTDQETQYF.

In nucleotides, the CDR3 is TGTGCCACCAAAGTCCGGGGGGGATCCTACAATGAGCAGTTCTTC. Residues: CATKVRGGSYNEQFF. The gene calls are TRBV11-1 and TRBJ2-1, with TRBD2 matching 8 bases. The CDR3 consists of 15 residues. Looked up from germline, CDR1 is SGHAT and CDR2 is FQDESV (reference sequence). Trimming cost V 10 bases and J 1 base; bases outside gene matches: 9.

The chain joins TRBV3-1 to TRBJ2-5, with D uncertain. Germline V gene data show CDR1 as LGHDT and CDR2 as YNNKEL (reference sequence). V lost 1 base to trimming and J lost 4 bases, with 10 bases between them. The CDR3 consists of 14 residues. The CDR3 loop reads CASSQGVQGETQYF. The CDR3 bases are TGTGCCAGCAGCCAAGGAGTCCAAGGAGAGACCCAGTACTTC.

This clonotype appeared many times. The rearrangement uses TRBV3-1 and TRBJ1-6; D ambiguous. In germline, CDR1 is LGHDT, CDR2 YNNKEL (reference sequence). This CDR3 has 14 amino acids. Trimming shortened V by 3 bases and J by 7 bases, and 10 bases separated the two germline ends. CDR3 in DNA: TGTGCCAGCAGCCAGCGCCCCGGGAATTCACCCCTCCACTTT. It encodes CASSQRPGNSPLHF. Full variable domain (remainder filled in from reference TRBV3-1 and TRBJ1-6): DTAVSQTPKYLVTQMGNDKSIKCEQNLGHDTMYWYKQDSKKFLKIMFSYNNKELIINETVPNRFSPKSPDKAHLNLHINSLELGDSAVYFCASSQRPGNSPLHFGNGTRLTVT.

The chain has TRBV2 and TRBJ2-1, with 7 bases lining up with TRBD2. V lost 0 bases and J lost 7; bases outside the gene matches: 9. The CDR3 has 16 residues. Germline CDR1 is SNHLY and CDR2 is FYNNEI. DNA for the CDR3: TGTGCCAGCAGTGAAGCGCTCCGACTAGCAGGGAATGAGCAGTTCTTC. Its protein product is CASSEALRLAGNEQFF.

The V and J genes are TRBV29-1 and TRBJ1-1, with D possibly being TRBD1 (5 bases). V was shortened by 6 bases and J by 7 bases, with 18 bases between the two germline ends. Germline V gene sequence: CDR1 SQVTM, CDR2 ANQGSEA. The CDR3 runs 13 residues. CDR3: CSVGEGVGVEAFF. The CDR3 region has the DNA TGCAGCGTGGGGGAAGGGGTGGGAGTTGAAGCTTTCTTT.

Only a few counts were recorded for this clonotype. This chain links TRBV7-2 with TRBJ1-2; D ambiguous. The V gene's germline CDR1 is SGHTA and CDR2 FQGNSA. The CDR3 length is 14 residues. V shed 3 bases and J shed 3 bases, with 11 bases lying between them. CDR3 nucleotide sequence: TGTGCCAGCAGCTTTCCCCAGGCCTACTATGGCTACACCTTC. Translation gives CASSFPQAYYGYTF.

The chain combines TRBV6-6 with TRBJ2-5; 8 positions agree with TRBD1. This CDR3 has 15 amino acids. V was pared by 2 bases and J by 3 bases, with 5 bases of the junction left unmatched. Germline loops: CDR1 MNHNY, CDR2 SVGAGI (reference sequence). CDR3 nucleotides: TGTGCCAGCAGTTACGAACAGGGGGTGGAAGAGACCCAGTACTTC. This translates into CASSYEQGVEETQYF.

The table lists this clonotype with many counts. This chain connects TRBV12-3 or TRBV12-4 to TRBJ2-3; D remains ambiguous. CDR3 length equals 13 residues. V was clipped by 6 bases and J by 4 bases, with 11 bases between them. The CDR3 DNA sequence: TGTGCCAGCAGCAATATCCCCCCAGATACGCAGTATTTT. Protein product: CASSNIPPDTQYF.

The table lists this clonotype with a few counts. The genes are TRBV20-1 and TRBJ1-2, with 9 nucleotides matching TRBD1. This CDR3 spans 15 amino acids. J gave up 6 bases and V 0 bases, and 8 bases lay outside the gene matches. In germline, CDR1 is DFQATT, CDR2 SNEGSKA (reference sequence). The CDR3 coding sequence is TGCAGTGCTAGAGATCTTCTACAGGGGGCAGATGGCTACACCTTC. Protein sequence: CSARDLLQGADGYTF.

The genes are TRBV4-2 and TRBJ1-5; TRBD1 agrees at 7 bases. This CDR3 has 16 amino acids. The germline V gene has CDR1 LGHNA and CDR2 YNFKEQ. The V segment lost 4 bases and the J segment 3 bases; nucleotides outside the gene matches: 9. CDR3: CASSLTGTANNQPQHF. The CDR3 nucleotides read TGTGCCAGCAGCCTGACCGGGACAGCAAACAATCAGCCCCAGCATTTT.

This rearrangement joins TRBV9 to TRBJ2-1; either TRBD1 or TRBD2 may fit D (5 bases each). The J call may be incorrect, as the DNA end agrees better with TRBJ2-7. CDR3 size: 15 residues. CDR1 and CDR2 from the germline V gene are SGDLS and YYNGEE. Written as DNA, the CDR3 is TGTGCCAGCAGCCCCGGTGGGGCGGGCTACAATGAGCAGTACTTC. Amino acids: CASSPGGAGYNEQYF.